This TCR beta chain is drawn from a study of blood T cell repertoires in COVID-19. Study-wide context: Researchers got acute and convalescent COVID-19 samples from the United States, Italy and Spain. From T cells, B-cell-depleted T cells, or PBMCs came the material, which was cDNA or gDNA.

Some clones are missing from TCRdb's copy, which holds only in-frame ones; the method was immunoSEQ multiplex PCR. The sample has about 46,000 clones, about 90% seen once. V lost 6 bases to trimming and J lost 1 base; unmatched junction nucleotides: 2. The CDR3 totals 14 residues. Germline V lookup: CDR1 SGHDT, CDR2 YYEEEE. This chain links TRBV5-6 with TRBJ2-2, with 8 bases lining up with TRBD2. The sample comprised peripheral blood. The source is a human donor in a cohort sampled during active COVID-19. The CDR3 here is CASKTSGNTGELFF. CDR3 sequence (DNA): TGTGCCAGCAAAACTAGCGGGAACACCGGGGAGCTGTTTTTT.